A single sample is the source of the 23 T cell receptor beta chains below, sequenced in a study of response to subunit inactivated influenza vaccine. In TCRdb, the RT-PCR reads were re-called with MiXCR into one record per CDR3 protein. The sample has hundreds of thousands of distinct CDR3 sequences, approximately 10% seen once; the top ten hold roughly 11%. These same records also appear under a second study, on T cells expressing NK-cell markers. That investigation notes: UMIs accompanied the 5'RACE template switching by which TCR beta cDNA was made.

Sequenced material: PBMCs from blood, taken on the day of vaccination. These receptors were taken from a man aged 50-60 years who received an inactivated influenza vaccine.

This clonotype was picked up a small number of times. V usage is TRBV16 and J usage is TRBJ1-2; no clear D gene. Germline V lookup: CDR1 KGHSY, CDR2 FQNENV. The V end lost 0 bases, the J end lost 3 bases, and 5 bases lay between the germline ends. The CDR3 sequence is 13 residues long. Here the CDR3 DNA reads TGTGCCAGCAGCCAATCAGGCCACTATGGCTACACCTTC. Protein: CASSQSGHYGYTF.

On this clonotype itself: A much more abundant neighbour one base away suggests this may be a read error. CDR3 sequence reads: CASSRTSRADTQYF. CDR3 sequence (DNA): TGTGCCAGCAGCCGGACTAGCCGCGCAGATACGCAGTATTTT. The chain joins TRBV7-2 to TRBJ2-3; the match to TRBD2 covers 8 bases. Germline CDR1 SGHTA, CDR2 FQGNSA. The CDR3 contains 14 residues. V lost 5 bases, J lost 4 bases, and 5 bases stayed unmatched.

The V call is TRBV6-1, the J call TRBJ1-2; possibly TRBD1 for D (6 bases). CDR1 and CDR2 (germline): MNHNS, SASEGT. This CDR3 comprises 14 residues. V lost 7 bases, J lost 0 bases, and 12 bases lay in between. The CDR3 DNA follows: TGTGCCAGCACCGAGGACAGTACTAACTATGGCTACACCTTC. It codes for CASTEDSTNYGYTF.

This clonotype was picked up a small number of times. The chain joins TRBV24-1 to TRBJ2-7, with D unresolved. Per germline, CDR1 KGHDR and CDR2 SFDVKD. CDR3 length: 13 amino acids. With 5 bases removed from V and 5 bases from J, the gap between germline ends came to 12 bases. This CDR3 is CATSGASFDEQYF. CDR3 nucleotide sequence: TGTGCCACCAGTGGGGCTAGTTTCGACGAGCAGTACTTC.

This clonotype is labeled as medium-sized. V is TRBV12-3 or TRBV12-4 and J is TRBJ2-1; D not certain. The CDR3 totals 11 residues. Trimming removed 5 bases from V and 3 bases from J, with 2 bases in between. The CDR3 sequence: CASSSYNEQFF. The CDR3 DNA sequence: TGTGCCAGCAGTAGCTACAATGAGCAGTTCTTC.

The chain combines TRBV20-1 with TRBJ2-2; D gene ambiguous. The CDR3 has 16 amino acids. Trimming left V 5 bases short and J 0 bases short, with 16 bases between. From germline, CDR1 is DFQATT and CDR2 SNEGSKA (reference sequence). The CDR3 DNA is TGCAGTGCTCCTAGATCATTGGCCGCGAACACCGGGGAGCTGTTTTTT. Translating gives CSAPRSLAANTGELFF.

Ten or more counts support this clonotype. The CDR3 is CSASGLGGAVDTQYF. The CDR3 nucleotides read TGCAGTGCTAGCGGCCTAGGGGGGGCAGTAGATACGCAGTATTTT. This chain joins TRBV20-1 and TRBJ2-3; a possible D gene is TRBD2 (7 bases). The germline CDR1 and CDR2 sequences are DFQATT and SNEGSKA (reference sequence). This CDR3 contains 15 residues. With 3 bases removed from V and 5 bases from J, the gap between germline ends came to 18 bases.

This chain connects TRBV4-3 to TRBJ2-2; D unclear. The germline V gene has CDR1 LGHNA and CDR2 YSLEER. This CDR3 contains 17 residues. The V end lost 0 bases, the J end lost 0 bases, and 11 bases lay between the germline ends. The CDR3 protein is CASSQDAGPSNTGELFF. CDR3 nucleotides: TGCGCCAGCAGCCAAGATGCCGGGCCCTCGAACACCGGGGAGCTGTTTTTT.

CDR3 sequence: CASSEEGERQPQHF. Here the CDR3 DNA reads TGTGCCAGCAGTGAAGAAGGGGAGCGGCAGCCCCAGCATTTT. This chain connects TRBV2 to TRBJ1-5, with TRBD1 as a possible D gene (5 bases). Germline-derived CDR1 and CDR2 are SNHLY and FYNNEI. V lost 1 base and J 7 bases, leaving 11 bases between the germline ends. This CDR3 is built from 14 residues.

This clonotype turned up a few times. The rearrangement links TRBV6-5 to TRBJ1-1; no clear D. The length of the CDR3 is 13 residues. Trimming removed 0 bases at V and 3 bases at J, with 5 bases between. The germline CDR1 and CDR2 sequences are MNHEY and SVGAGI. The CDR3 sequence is CASSYSGYTEAFF. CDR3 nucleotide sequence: TGTGCCAGCAGTTACTCAGGGTACACTGAAGCTTTCTTT.

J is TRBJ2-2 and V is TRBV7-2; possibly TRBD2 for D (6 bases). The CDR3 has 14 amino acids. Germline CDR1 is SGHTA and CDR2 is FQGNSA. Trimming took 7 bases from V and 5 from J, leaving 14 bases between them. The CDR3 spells CASIPRSGTGELFF. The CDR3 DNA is TGTGCCAGCATCCCACGGAGCGGGACCGGGGAGCTGTTTTTT.

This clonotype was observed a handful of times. The CDR3 sequence: CASGTRRVDTGELFF. For the CDR3, the DNA is TGTGCCAGCGGTACGAGGCGCGTGGACACCGGGGAGCTGTTTTTT. This chain uses TRBV6-1 with TRBJ2-2; no clear D. Trimming pared 8 bases from V and 3 bases from J, leaving 16 bases between. The V gene's germline CDR1 is MNHNS and CDR2 SASEGT. The CDR3 spans 15 residues.

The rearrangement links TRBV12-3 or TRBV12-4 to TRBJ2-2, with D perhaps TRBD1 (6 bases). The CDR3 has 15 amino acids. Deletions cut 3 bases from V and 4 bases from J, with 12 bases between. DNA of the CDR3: TGTGCCAGCAGTTTCCGGGACACAGTCACCGGGGAGCTGTTTTTT. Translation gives CASSFRDTVTGELFF.

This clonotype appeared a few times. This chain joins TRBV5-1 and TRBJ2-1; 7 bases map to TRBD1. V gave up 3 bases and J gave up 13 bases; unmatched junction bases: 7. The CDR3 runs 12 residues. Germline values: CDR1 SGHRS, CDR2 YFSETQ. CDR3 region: CASSSGQHPQFF. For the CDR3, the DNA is TGCGCCAGCAGCTCGGGACAGCATCCCCAGTTCTTC.

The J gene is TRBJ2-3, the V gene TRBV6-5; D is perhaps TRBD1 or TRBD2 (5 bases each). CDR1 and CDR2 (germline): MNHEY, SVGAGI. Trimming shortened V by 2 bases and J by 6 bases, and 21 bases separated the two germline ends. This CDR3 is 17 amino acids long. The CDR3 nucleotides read TGTGCCAGCAGTTACACAACCCCCGGGACCGGAACGGATACGCAGTATTTT. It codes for CASSYTTPGTGTDTQYF.

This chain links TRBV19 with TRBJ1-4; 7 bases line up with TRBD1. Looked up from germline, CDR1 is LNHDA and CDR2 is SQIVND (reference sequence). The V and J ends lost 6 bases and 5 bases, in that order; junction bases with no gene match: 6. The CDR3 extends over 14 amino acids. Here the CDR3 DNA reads TGTGCCAGTAGGTCGACAGGGTCGAATGAAAAACTGTTTTTT. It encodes CASRSTGSNEKLFF.

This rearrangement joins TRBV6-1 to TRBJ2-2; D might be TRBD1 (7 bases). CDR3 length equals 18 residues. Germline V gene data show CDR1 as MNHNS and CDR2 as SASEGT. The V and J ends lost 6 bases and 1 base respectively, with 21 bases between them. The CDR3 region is CASSPTSRGSRNTGELFF. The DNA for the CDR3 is TGTGCCAGCAGCCCCACTAGCAGGGGGTCAAGGAACACCGGGGAGCTGTTTTTT.

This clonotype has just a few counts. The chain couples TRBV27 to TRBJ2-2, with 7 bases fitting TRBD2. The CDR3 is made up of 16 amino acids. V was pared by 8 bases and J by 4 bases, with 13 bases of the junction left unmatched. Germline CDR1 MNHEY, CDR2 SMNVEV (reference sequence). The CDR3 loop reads CASGRGGTTGTGELFF. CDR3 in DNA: TGTGCCAGCGGGAGGGGCGGGACTACGGGCACCGGGGAGCTGTTTTTT.

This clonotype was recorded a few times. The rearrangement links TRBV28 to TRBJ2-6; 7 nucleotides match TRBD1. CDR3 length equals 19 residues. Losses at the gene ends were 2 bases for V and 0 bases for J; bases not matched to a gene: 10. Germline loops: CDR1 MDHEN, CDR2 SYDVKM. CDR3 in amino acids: CASSLVSGTDFSGANVLTF. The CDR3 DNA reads TGTGCCAGCAGTTTAGTGTCTGGGACAGACTTCTCTGGGGCCAACGTCCTGACTTTC.

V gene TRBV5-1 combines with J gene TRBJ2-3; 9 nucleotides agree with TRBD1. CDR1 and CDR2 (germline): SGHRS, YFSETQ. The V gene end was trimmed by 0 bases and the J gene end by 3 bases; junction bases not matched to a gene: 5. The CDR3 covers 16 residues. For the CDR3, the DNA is TGCGCCAGCAGCTTGGGCGGGACAGGGTCGACAGATACGCAGTATTTT. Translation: CASSLGGTGSTDTQYF.

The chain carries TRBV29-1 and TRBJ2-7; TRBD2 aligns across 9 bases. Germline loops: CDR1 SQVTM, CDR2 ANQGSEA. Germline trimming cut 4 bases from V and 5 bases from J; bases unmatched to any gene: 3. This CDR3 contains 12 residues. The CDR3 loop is CSVVAGGNEQYF. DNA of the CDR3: TGCAGCGTTGTTGCGGGAGGGAACGAGCAGTACTTC.

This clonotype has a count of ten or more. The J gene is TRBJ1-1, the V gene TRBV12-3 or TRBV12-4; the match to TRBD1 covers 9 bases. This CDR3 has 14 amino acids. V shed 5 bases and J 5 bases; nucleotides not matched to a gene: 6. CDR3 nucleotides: TGTGCCAGCAGTGAGACAGGGGGTTGGACTGAAGCTTTCTTT. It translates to CASSETGGWTEAFF.

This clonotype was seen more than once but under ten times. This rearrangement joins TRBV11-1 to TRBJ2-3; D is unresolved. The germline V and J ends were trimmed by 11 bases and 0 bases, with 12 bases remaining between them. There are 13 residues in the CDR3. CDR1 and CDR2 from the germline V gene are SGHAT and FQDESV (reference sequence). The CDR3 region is CAERPLSTDTQYF. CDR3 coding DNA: TGTGCCGAGAGACCGCTTAGCACAGATACGCAGTATTTT.